These 16 T cell receptor beta chains were all obtained from the same sample, sequenced in a study of T cells in Graves' hyperthyroidism and ophthalmopathy. RNA transcripts yielded amplified TCR beta CDR3 regions. The HTBI primer set served for first-round RT-PCR of the TCR CDR3. TCRdb re-called the multiplex PCR reads with MiXCR, one entry per CDR3 protein. The sample shows 200,000 to 250,000 distinct CDR3 sequences, less than 20% of them seen only once. The specimen was blood. The receptors here all came from a young woman with Graves' ophthalmopathy.

Many counts were recorded for this clonotype. This chain joins TRBV27 and TRBJ1-4, with D perhaps matching TRBD1 (5 bases). Looked up from germline, CDR1 is MNHEY and CDR2 is SMNVEV (reference sequence). The CDR3 spans 16 residues. V dropped 4 bases and J dropped 1 base, with 13 bases sitting between them. Written as DNA, the CDR3 is TGTGCCAGCAGTTCACGGGACTCCCGAACTAATGAAAAACTGTTTTTT. Protein: CASSSRDSRTNEKLFF.

This clonotype showed up many times. The chain is built from TRBV20-1 and TRBJ2-7, with TRBD2 as a possible D gene (5 bases). Germline V gene sequence: CDR1 DFQATT, CDR2 SNEGSKA (reference sequence). V lost 0 bases, J lost 2 bases, and 14 bases lay in between. This CDR3 spans 15 amino acids. The CDR3 loop reads CSAREEEPQTYEQYF. CDR3 sequence (DNA): TGCAGTGCTAGAGAGGAGGAACCCCAAACCTACGAGCAGTACTTC.

This clonotype was recorded many times. This sequence joins TRBV28 and TRBJ1-2; 8 bases line up with TRBD1. This CDR3 comprises 16 residues. Per the germline V gene, CDR1 is MDHEN and CDR2 is SYDVKM. V was pared by 3 bases and J by 1 base, with 7 bases of the junction left unmatched. The CDR3 loop is CASSFRQGRVNYGYTF. The CDR3 DNA reads TGTGCCAGCAGTTTCCGACAGGGGCGGGTTAACTATGGCTACACCTTC.

The V and J genes are TRBV19 and TRBJ1-5, with TRBD1 matching over 7 bases. Germline loops: CDR1 LNHDA, CDR2 SQIVND (reference sequence). Germline trimming cut 6 bases from V and 4 bases from J; bases unmatched to any gene: 9. This CDR3 comprises 15 residues. CDR3 residues: CASSRQGRENQPQHF. The CDR3 coding sequence is TGTGCCAGTAGCCGACAGGGACGAGAGAATCAGCCCCAGCATTTT.

This clonotype was detected ten times or more. The rearrangement joins TRBV4-1 to TRBJ1-1, with D unresolved. Germline V gene data show CDR1 as MGHRA and CDR2 as YSYEKL. The CDR3 is 15 amino acids. V was shortened by 2 bases and J by 5 bases, with 15 bases between the two germline ends. CDR3 in DNA: TGCGCCAGCAGCCAACTGGGAGGCGTAGGAACTGAAGCTTTCTTT. This encodes CASSQLGGVGTEAFF.

At least ten counts were recorded for this clonotype. CDR3 in DNA: TGTGCCAGCAGCGAAACAGGGTCACGGGGCTACACCTTC. The encoded protein is CASSETGSRGYTF. The V gene is TRBV25-1, the J gene TRBJ1-2, with D tentatively TRBD1 (6 bases). Trimming cost V 6 bases and J 8 bases, with 16 bases left between them. From germline, CDR1 is MGHDK and CDR2 SYGVNS. The CDR3 covers 13 residues.

Notes on this clonotype: A much larger clonotype is one base distant, so this may be a read error. CDR3 residues: CASSLAAVGTDTQYF. CDR3 DNA sequence: TGTGCCAGCAGCTTGGCGGCAGTCGGGACAGATACGCAGTATTTT. The V call is TRBV7-8, the J call TRBJ2-3, with D unclear. The V end lost 3 bases, the J end lost 3 bases, and 13 bases lay between the germline ends. This CDR3 spans 15 amino acids. CDR1 is SGHVS and CDR2 is FQNEAQ in the germline V gene.

This clonotype has at least ten counts. The chain has TRBV30 and TRBJ2-6; D ambiguous. This CDR3 region has 15 residues. The germline CDR1 and CDR2 sequences are GTSNPN and SVGIG (reference sequence). The V end lost 0 bases, the J end lost 1 base, and 7 bases lay between the germline ends. CDR3 DNA: TGTGCCTGGAGTGTAAAGGTGTCTGGGGCCAACGTCCTGACTTTC. This gives the protein CAWSVKVSGANVLTF.

This clonotype appeared many times. V is TRBV7-9 and J is TRBJ1-2; no clear D. This CDR3 has 15 amino acids. V dropped 5 bases and J dropped 4 bases, with 17 bases sitting between them. CDR1 is SEHNR and CDR2 is FQNEAQ in the germline V gene (reference sequence). CDR3 sequence: CASSLLDGRSYGYTF. The CDR3 DNA reads as TGTGCCAGCAGCCTCCTCGACGGGCGTTCCTATGGCTACACCTTC.

As regards this clonotype: This sequence may be a read error, since a much larger clone differs from it by one base. This chain links TRBV30 with TRBJ2-5; D possibly corresponds to TRBD2 (5 bases). Germline V gene lookup returns CDR1 GTSNPN and CDR2 SVGIG (reference sequence). The CDR3 covers 14 residues. Trimming took off 2 bases at V and 5 bases at J, with 15 bases between the two ends. The CDR3 spells CAWSRNRGRETQYF. The DNA of the CDR3 is TGTGCCTGGAGTCGGAATCGGGGTCGGGAGACCCAGTACTTC.

In its sample, this clonotype was seen many times. This sequence joins TRBV28 and TRBJ1-2; D is unclear. CDR1 and CDR2 (germline): MDHEN, SYDVKM. Trimming took 3 bases from V and 2 from J, leaving 7 bases between them. The CDR3 is made up of 13 amino acids. The CDR3 DNA reads as TGTGCCAGCAGTTTCCCGGGGAACTATGGCTACACCTTC. Translating it yields CASSFPGNYGYTF.

This clonotype was counted many times. CDR3 sequence reads: CASSGPGGTSGNTIYF. CDR3 bases: TGTGCCAGCAGTGGCCCAGGCGGAACCTCTGGAAACACCATATATTTT. The chain recombines TRBV6-1 with TRBJ1-3; D not certain. CDR1 is MNHNS and CDR2 is SASEGT in the germline V gene. V was pared by 4 bases and J by 0 bases, with 13 bases between. This CDR3 comprises 16 residues.

This clonotype has just a few counts. This chain joins TRBV6-1 and TRBJ2-7; TRBD2 matches 11 bases. Germline V gives CDR1 MNHNS, CDR2 SASEGT. With V trimmed by 2 bases and J by 4 bases, 4 bases remained unmatched. The CDR3 sequence is 15 residues long. CDR3 residues: CASSELAGGLYEQYF. The CDR3 DNA is TGTGCCAGCAGTGAACTAGCGGGGGGCCTATACGAGCAGTACTTC.

This clonotype was seen ten or more times. The CDR3 protein is CASSPLAGGYNEQFF. CDR3 DNA sequence: TGTGCCAGCAGCCCACTAGCGGGGGGATACAATGAGCAGTTCTTC. The chain couples TRBV11-3 to TRBJ2-1; 12 positions agree with TRBD2. Germline values: CDR1 SGHNT, CDR2 YENEEA. CDR3 length: 15 residues. V lost 5 bases to trimming and J lost 4 bases; unmatched junction nucleotides: 3.

The gene calls are TRBV5-6 and TRBJ2-1; D call uncertain. Germline V gives CDR1 SGHDT, CDR2 YYEEEE. The CDR3 runs to 16 residues. V was clipped by 0 bases and J by 2 bases, with 12 bases between them. The DNA of the CDR3 is TGTGCCAGCAGCTTGGTAGGGATAATGCCCTACAATGAGCAGTTCTTC. It specifies CASSLVGIMPYNEQFF.

This chain joins TRBV4-2 and TRBJ1-6; D ambiguous. V dropped 0 bases and J dropped 7 bases, with 13 bases sitting between them. Germline-derived CDR1 and CDR2 are LGHNA and YNFKEQ. This CDR3 spans 16 amino acids. The CDR3 DNA reads TGTGCCAGCAGCCAAGAGGGTACGGGCAAGAATTCACCCCTCCACTTT. Encoded protein: CASSQEGTGKNSPLHF.